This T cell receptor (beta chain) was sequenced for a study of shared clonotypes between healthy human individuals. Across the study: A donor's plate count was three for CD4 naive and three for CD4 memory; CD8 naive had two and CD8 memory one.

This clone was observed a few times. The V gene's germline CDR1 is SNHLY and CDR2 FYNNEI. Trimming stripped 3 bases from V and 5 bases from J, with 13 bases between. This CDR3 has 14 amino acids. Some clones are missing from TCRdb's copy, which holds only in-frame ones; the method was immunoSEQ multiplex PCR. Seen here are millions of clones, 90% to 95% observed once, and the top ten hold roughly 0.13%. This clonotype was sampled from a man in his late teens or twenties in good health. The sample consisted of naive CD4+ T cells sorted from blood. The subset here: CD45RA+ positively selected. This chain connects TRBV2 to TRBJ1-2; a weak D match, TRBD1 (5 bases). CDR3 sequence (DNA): TGTGCCAGCAGTGACCAGGGCAACGTATATGGCTACACCTTC. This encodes CASSDQGNVYGYTF.